The 21 T cell receptor beta chains below were found in one sample sequenced in a study of blood T cells in healthy people across ages. Together with a sample-barcoded 5' primer, a J-beta primer mix was included in a second PCR lasting about 7 to 11 cycles. MiXCR, applied by TCRdb to the 5' RACE reads, yields one record per CDR3 protein. Among roughly 700,000 distinct CDR3 sequences listed, roughly 30% were seen once. The material sequenced was blood. The receptor set was obtained from a woman older than 75 in good health.

This clonotype was picked up a small number of times. V usage is TRBV30 and J usage is TRBJ1-2; D is perhaps TRBD1 (5 bases). This CDR3 spans 13 amino acids. Trimming took off 0 bases at V and 5 bases at J, with 10 bases between the two ends. Looked up from germline, CDR1 is GTSNPN and CDR2 is SVGIG (reference sequence). The CDR3 bases are TGTGCCTGGAGTGTTCTCCGGGGGTATGGCTACACCTTC. This gives the protein CAWSVLRGYGYTF.

To note about this clonotype: A much larger clone is a single base away; this may be a read error. The chain joins TRBV20-1 to TRBJ1-5; possible D gene TRBD1, 5 bases. This CDR3 is built from 17 residues. Germline V gene sequence: CDR1 DFQATT, CDR2 SNEGSKA (reference sequence). The V and J ends lost 0 bases and 10 bases respectively, with 25 bases between them. CDR3 amino acids: CSARDLSGTYAVEPQHF. CDR3 bases: TGCAGTGCTAGAGATCTTAGTGGGACGTATGCCGTAGAACCCCAGCATTTT.

With regard to this clonotype: Given a much more abundant clone one base away, this may be a read error. The V and J genes are TRBV28 and TRBJ2-3; D possibly uses TRBD1 or TRBD2 (7 bases each). Trimming removed 7 bases at V and 2 bases at J, with 16 bases between. The CDR3 length is 15 residues. Germline-derived CDR1 and CDR2 are MDHEN and SYDVKM. CDR3 in amino acids: CASTTDRDYTDTQYF. In nucleotides, the CDR3 is TGTGCCAGCACCACTGACAGGGACTACACAGATACGCAGTATTTT.

This clonotype was counted ten times or more. The V and J genes are TRBV10-3 and TRBJ1-2; no definite D call. CDR1 and CDR2 (germline): ENHRY, SYGVKD. V lost 0 bases and J lost 3, with 8 bases in between. The CDR3 is 14 amino acids. The chain's CDR3 is CAISESPRDYGYTF. The DNA of the CDR3 is TGTGCCATCAGTGAGTCACCTCGGGACTATGGCTACACCTTC.

This sequence joins TRBV6-1 and TRBJ2-7; 8 nucleotides align to TRBD1. CDR1 is MNHNS and CDR2 is SASEGT in the germline V gene. The CDR3 runs 14 residues. The V and J ends lost 10 bases and 2 bases, in that order; junction bases with no gene match: 10. CDR3 bases: TGTGCCACCCGCTTGGGACAGGAAACCTACGAGCAGTACGTC. This translates into CATRLGQETYEQYV.

The chain couples TRBV5-1 to TRBJ2-7, with a possible D match to TRBD1 (6 bases). This CDR3 comprises 15 residues. V gave up 2 bases and J gave up 0 bases, with 12 bases separating them. Per the germline V gene, CDR1 is SGHRS and CDR2 is YFSETQ. This CDR3 reads CASSFGQKSSYEQYF. CDR3 coding DNA: TGCGCCAGCAGCTTCGGACAGAAGAGCTCCTACGAGCAGTACTTC.

The CDR3 spells CASSFSGVPNTEAFF. The CDR3 bases are TGTGCCAGCAGCTTTTCCGGCGTTCCGAACACTGAAGCTTTCTTT. This chain uses TRBV11-2 with TRBJ1-1; D uncertain. Germline-derived CDR1 and CDR2 are SGHAT and FQNNGV. The CDR3 is 15 residues long. V was cut by 3 bases and J by 1 base, with 12 bases left in between.

In regard to this clonotype: The junction departs from germline at one end; a sequencing error may be responsible. V is TRBV9 and J is TRBJ2-3, with 9 bases aligning to TRBD1. This CDR3 spans 16 amino acids. Per the germline V gene, CDR1 is SGDLS and CDR2 is YYNGEE. CDR3: CASSEAQGAIGDTQCF. The CDR3 DNA reads TGTGCCAGCAGTGAAGCACAGGGGGCAATCGGAGATACGCAGTGTTTT.

This clonotype was counted only a few times. A much more abundant neighbour one base away suggests this may be a read error. V is TRBV20-1 and J is TRBJ2-1, with TRBD2 matching 7 bases. Gene TRBJ2-7 matches the end of the DNA better, so the J call may be wrong. Germline V CDR1 and CDR2: DFQATT, SNEGSKA (reference sequence). This CDR3 has 15 residues. The CDR3 nucleotides read TGCAGTGCTAGAGGAGCGGGATCCTCCTACAATGAGCAGTACTTC. Translation gives CSARGAGSSYNEQYF.

At least ten counts were recorded for this clonotype. This chain uses TRBV9 with TRBJ2-1; either TRBD1 or TRBD2 may supply D (5 bases each). The CDR3 sequence is 15 residues long. Germline CDR1 reads SGDLS; CDR2 reads YYNGEE. The V end was cut by 4 bases, the J end by 4 bases, with 15 bases between. The CDR3 DNA follows: TGTGCCAGCAGCCTGCCGGGGCCGTGGTACAATGAGCAGTTCTTC. It yields the protein CASSLPGPWYNEQFF.

This clonotype was observed many times. This rearrangement joins TRBV2 to TRBJ2-7; 8 bases align to TRBD2. The CDR3 spans 15 residues. Germline assignment: CDR1 SNHLY and CDR2 FYNNEI. Trimming cost V 5 bases and J 6 bases; bases outside gene matches: 12. CDR3 loop: CASSPQAGAPTEQYF. CDR3 nucleotide sequence: TGTGCCAGCAGTCCCCAAGCGGGGGCCCCTACCGAGCAGTACTTC.

To note about this clonotype: A read error is possible here, since a much larger clone lies one base away. J is TRBJ2-1 and V is TRBV7-2, with D possibly TRBD1 on 8 matching bases. This CDR3 spans 17 amino acids. Between the trimmed V and J ends, which lost 4 bases and 10 bases, there was a span of 26 bases. Per germline, CDR1 SGHTA and CDR2 FQGNSA. The CDR3 loop reads CASSSWGGDRRPYEQFF. As DNA, the CDR3 is TGTGCCAGCAGCTCCTGGGGGGGGGACAGGCGCCCCTACGAGCAGTTCTTC.

Worth noting for this clonotype: This sequence may be a read error, since a much larger clone differs from it by one base. The J gene is TRBJ2-7, the V gene TRBV7-9; D ambiguous. The CDR3 covers 13 residues. Germline assignment: CDR1 SEHNR and CDR2 FQNEAQ (reference sequence). The CDR3 sequence: CASSLDGPSEQHF. Here the CDR3 DNA reads TGTGCCAGCAGCTTAGACGGGCCATCCGAGCAGCACTTC.

The chain employs TRBV20-1 and TRBJ2-6, with D unresolved. The V end was cut by 0 bases, the J end by 0 bases, with 9 bases between. CDR3 length: 16 amino acids. Germline V CDR1 and CDR2: DFQATT, SNEGSKA (reference sequence). CDR3 in DNA: TGCAGTGCTAGAGAGGCCAGTCACTCTGGGGCCAACGTCCTGACTTTC. Encoded protein: CSAREASHSGANVLTF.

This clonotype has a count of ten or more. This chain connects TRBV20-1 to TRBJ2-7; 9 nucleotides agree with TRBD1. CDR1 DFQATT and CDR2 SNEGSKA come from the germline V gene (reference sequence). The CDR3 is 14 amino acids. With 6 bases clipped from V and 6 bases from J, the junction kept 12 bases outside the gene matches. The DNA for the CDR3 is TGCAGTGCCGCAGAGGGGACAGGGAGGGGCGAGCAGTACTTC. The encoded protein is CSAAEGTGRGEQYF.

The chain uses TRBV28 and TRBJ1-4, with a possible D match to TRBD1 (6 bases). The CDR3 covers 15 residues. V dropped 8 bases and J dropped 7 bases, with 20 bases sitting between them. The V gene's germline CDR1 is MDHEN and CDR2 SYDVKM. The CDR3 reads CASSPPVAGVEKLFF. The CDR3 DNA reads TGTGCCAGCTCCCCCCCGGTGGCAGGGGTTGAAAAACTGTTTTTT.

This clonotype was picked up a small number of times. The chain recombines TRBV12-3 or TRBV12-4 with TRBJ1-2; D remains ambiguous. The CDR3 is made up of 15 amino acids. V gave up 0 bases and J gave up 8 bases, with 16 bases separating them. CDR3 region: CASSLAFPEASGYTF. CDR3 bases: TGTGCCAGCAGTTTAGCGTTTCCGGAAGCAAGCGGCTACACCTTC.

This rearrangement joins TRBV3-1 to TRBJ1-6; no definite D call. V was shortened by 0 bases and J by 5 bases, with 8 bases between the two germline ends. CDR3 length equals 15 residues. The germline V gene encodes CDR1 LGHDT and CDR2 YNNKEL (reference sequence). The chain's CDR3 is CASSQDGRNNSPLHF. CDR3 nucleotides: TGTGCCAGCAGCCAAGATGGCAGAAATAATTCACCCCTCCACTTT.

The chain employs TRBV4-2 and TRBJ1-3; 11 nucleotides match TRBD1. V was clipped by 7 bases and J by 4 bases; unmatched bases: 9. The CDR3 is 16 amino acids. Germline V gene data show CDR1 as LGHNA and CDR2 as YNFKEQ. The CDR3 loop reads CASTPVGQGAGNTIYF. The CDR3 DNA reads as TGTGCCAGCACCCCCGTCGGACAGGGGGCCGGAAACACCATATATTTT.

The J gene is TRBJ2-7, the V gene TRBV29-1; D possibly corresponds to TRBD2 (6 bases). Trimming took 6 bases from V and 0 from J, leaving 15 bases between them. CDR3 size: 14 residues. Germline V lookup: CDR1 SQVTM, CDR2 ANQGSEA. The CDR3 protein is CSVAGTASSYEQYF. The CDR3 DNA sequence: TGCAGCGTGGCCGGGACTGCCTCCTCCTACGAGCAGTACTTC.

The CDR3 nucleotides are TGTGCCAGCAGGACCCGGTCGCCGAGTAATGAAAAACTGTTTTTT. Its translation: CASRTRSPSNEKLFF. The rearrangement links TRBV2 to TRBJ1-4, with no clear D. Trimming took off 6 bases at V and 4 bases at J, with 15 bases between the two ends. This CDR3 has 15 amino acids. CDR1 SNHLY and CDR2 FYNNEI come from the germline V gene. The full variable domain, its missing parts supplied by reference TRBV2 and TRBJ1-4, is EPEVTQTPSHQVTQMGQEVILRCVPISNHLYFYWYRQILGQKVEFLVSFYNNEISEKSEIFDDQFSVERPDGSNFTLKIRSTKLEDSAMYFCASRTRSPSNEKLFFGSGTQLSVL.